This TCR beta chain was obtained from a study of blood T cells in healthy people across ages. In this sample, this clonotype turned up a few times. A J-beta primer mix and a sample-barcoded 5' primer were used in a second PCR of about 6 to 12 cycles. TCRdb passed the 5' RACE reads through MiXCR, listing each CDR3 protein once. The sample has fewer than 2,000,000 distinct CDR3 sequences, approximately 40% seen once; the top ten hold roughly 23%. The CDR3 consists of 13 residues. CDR1 and CDR2 (germline): SGHTA, FQGTGA. The chain couples TRBV7-3 to TRBJ2-5; 8 nucleotides agree with TRBD1. The J call is in doubt because the DNA end fits TRBJ2-7 better. The material sequenced was blood. This sequence was found in a human donor in good health. CDR3 bases: TGTGCCAGCAGCGAGGGGACAGGTGCCGAGCAGTACTTC. Amino acids: CASSEGTGAEQYF.